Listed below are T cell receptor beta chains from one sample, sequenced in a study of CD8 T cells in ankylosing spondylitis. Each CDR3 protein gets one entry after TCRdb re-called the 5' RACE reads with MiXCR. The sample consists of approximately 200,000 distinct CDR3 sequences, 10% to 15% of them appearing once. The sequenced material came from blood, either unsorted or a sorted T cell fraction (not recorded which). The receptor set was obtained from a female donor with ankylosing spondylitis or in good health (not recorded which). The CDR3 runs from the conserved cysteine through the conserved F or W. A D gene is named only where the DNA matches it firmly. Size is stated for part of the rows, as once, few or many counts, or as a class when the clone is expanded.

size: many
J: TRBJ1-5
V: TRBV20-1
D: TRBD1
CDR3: CSASQDRDNQPQHF
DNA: TGCAGTGCTTCTCAGGACAGGGATAATCAGCCCCAGCATTTT

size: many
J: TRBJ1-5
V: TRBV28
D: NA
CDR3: CASTLTDQPQHF
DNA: TGTGCCAGCACCCTGACGGATCAGCCCCAGCATTTT

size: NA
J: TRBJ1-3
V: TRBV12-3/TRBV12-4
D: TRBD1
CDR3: CASRRDRGRSGNTIYF
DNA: TGTGCCAGCAGGCGGGACAGGGGACGCTCTGGAAACACCATATATTTT

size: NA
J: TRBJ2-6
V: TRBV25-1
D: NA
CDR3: CASSERGGSGANVLTF
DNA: TGTGCCAGCAGTGAACGCGGAGGGTCTGGGGCCAACGTCCTGACTTTC

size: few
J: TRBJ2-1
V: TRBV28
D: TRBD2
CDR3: CASSPSGSTPTNEQFF
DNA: TGTGCCAGCAGTCCGAGCGGGAGTACGCCCACGAATGAGCAGTTCTTC

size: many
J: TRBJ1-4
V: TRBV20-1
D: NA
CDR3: CSARDRSHEKLFF
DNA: TGCAGTGCTAGAGACAGGTCGCATGAAAAACTGTTTTTT

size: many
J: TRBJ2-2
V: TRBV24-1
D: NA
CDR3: CATSVEGPKTNTGELFF
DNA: TGTGCCACCAGTGTCGAAGGACCTAAAACGAACACCGGGGAGCTGTTTTTT

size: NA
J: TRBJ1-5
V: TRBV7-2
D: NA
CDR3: CASSQEPGSNQPQHF
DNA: TGTGCCAGCAGCCAGGAGCCGGGGAGCAATCAGCCCCAGCATTTT

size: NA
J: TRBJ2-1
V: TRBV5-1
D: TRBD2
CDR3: CASSLRASGGTSNEQFF
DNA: TGCGCCAGCAGCTTGAGGGCTAGCGGAGGGACTTCAAATGAGCAGTTCTTC

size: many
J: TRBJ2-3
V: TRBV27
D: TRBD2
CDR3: CASSLIVGGRGTDTQYF
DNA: TGTGCCAGCAGTTTGATCGTGGGCGGGAGGGGCACAGATACGCAGTATTTT

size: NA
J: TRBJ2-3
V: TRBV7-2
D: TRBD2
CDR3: CASRAGLGTDTQYF
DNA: TGTGCCAGCAGAGCGGGACTAGGCACAGATACGCAGTATTTT

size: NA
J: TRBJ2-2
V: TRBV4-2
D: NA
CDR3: CASSPPLNTGELFF
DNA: TGTGCCAGCAGCCCCCCGCTAAACACCGGGGAGCTGTTTTTT

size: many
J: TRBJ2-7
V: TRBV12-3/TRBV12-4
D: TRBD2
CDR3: CASSLQAGGYEQYF
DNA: TGTGCCAGCAGTTTACAAGCGGGGGGCTACGAGCAGTACTTC

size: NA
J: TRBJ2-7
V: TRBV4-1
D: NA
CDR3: CASSQEQARSYEQYF
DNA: TGCGCCAGCAGCCAGGAACAGGCCCGCTCCTACGAGCAGTACTTC

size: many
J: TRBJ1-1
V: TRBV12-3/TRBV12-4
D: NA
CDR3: CALTANTEAFF
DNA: TGTGCCCTCACGGCGAACACTGAAGCTTTCTTT

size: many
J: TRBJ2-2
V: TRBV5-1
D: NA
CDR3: CASSLATGVSGELFF
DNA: TGCGCCAGCAGCTTGGCCACCGGGGTCTCCGGGGAGCTGTTTTTT

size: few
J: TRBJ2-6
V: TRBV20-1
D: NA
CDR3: CSARAQTGANVLTF
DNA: TGCAGTGCTAGGGCCCAGACCGGGGCCAACGTCCTGACTTTC

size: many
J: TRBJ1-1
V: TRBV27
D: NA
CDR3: CASSLLLGGVTEAFF
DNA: TGTGCCAGCAGTTTGCTTCTAGGTGGGGTCACTGAAGCTTTCTTT

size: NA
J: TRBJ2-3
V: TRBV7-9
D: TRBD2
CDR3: CASSLDTSGTDTQYF
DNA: TGTGCCAGCAGCTTGGACACTAGCGGGACAGATACGCAGTATTTT

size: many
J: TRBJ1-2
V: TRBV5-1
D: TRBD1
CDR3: CASSLGQAISLYGYTF
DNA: TGCGCCAGCAGCCTGGGACAGGCTATTTCCCTATATGGCTACACCTTC

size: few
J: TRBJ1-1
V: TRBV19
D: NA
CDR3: CASSTPGQFTEAFF
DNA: TGTGCCAGTAGTACCCCCGGACAATTCACTGAAGCTTTCTTT

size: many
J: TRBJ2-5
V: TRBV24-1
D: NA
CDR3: CATSDRTGGAETQYF
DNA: TGTGCCACCAGTGATCGCACGGGTGGCGCAGAGACCCAGTACTTC

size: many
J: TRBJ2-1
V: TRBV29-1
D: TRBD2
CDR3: CSVEPSGYNEQFF
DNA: TGCAGCGTTGAACCTAGCGGGTACAATGAGCAGTTCTTC

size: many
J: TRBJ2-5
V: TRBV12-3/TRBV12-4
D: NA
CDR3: CASTKAQGETQYF
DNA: TGTGCCAGCACTAAGGCGCAGGGGGAGACCCAGTACTTC

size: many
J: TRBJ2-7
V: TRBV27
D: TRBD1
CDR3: CASSAWGQGHEQYF
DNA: TGTGCCAGCAGTGCCTGGGGACAGGGCCATGAGCAGTACTTC

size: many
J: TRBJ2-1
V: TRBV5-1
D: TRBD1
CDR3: CASSWDRAYEQFF
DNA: TGCGCCAGCAGCTGGGACAGGGCGTATGAGCAGTTCTTC

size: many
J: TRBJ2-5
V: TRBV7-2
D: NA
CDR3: CASSLGDHQETQYF
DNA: TGTGCCAGCAGCTTAGGAGACCATCAAGAGACCCAGTACTTC

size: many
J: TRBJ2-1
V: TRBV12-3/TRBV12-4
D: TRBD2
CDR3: CASSPGLAVNEQFF
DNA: TGTGCCAGCTCGCCGGGACTAGCGGTCAATGAGCAGTTCTTC

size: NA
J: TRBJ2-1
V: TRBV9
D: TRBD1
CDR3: CASSGRGQVFYNEQFF
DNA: TGTGCCAGCAGCGGCAGGGGACAGGTATTCTACAATGAGCAGTTCTTC

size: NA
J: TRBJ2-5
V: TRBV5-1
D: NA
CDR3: CASSPPGKEWETQYF
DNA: TGCGCCAGCAGCCCCCCGGGAAAGGAGTGGGAGACCCAGTACTTC

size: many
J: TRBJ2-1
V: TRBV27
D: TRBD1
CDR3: CASSRGQGTYNEQFF
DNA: TGTGCCAGCAGTCGGGGACAGGGAACCTACAATGAGCAGTTCTTC

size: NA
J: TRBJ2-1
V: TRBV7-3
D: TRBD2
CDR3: CASSPRRSGSNEQFF
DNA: TGTGCCAGCAGCCCCCGGAGAAGCGGGAGTAATGAGCAGTTCTTC

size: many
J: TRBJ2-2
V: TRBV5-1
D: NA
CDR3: CASSKGQNTGELFF
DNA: TGCGCCAGCAGCAAGGGACAGAACACCGGGGAGCTGTTTTTT

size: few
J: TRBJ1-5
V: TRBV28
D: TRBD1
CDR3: CASSLQGPSNQPQHF
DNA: TGTGCCAGCAGTCTACAGGGGCCCAGCAATCAGCCCCAGCATTTT

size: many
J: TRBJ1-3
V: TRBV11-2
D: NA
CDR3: CASSVTRAGSSLSGNTIYF
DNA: TGTGCCAGCAGTGTTACTCGGGCCGGATCGTCTCTCTCTGGAAACACCATATATTTT

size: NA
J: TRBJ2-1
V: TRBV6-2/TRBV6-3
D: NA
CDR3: CASSPPRQTTNEQFF
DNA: TGTGCCAGCAGTCCTCCCAGACAGACAACCAATGAGCAGTTCTTC

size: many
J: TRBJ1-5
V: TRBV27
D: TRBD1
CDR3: CASKIDRGRNQPQHF
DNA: TGTGCCAGCAAAATCGACAGGGGTCGCAATCAGCCCCAGCATTTT

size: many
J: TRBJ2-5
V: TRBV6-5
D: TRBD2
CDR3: CASSYSTASGQETQYF
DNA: TGTGCCAGCAGTTACTCGACCGCTAGCGGGCAAGAGACCCAGTACTTC

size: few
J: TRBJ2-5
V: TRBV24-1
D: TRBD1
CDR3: CATRSGGVETQYF
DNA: TGTGCCACCAGATCAGGGGGCGTGGAGACCCAGTACTTC

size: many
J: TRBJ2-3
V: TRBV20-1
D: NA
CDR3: CGVGGRTDTQYF
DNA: TGCGGGGTGGGGGGCAGGACAGATACGCAGTATTTT

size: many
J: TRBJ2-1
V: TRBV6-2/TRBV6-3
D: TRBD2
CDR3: CASSYIGLDYNEQFF
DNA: TGTGCCAGCAGTTATATCGGACTAGACTACAATGAGCAGTTCTTC

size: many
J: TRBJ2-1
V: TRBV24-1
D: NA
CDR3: CATSEDSSYNEQFF
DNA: TGTGCCACCAGTGAGGATAGCTCCTACAATGAGCAGTTCTTC

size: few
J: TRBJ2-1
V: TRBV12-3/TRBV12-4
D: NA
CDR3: CASSRGALKAGADEQFF
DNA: TGTGCCAGCAGTCGGGGGGCTCTCAAGGCGGGAGCTGATGAGCAGTTCTTC

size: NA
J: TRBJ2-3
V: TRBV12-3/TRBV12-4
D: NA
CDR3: CASRDWGPDTQYF
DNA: TGTGCCAGCCGGGATTGGGGACCAGATACGCAGTATTTT

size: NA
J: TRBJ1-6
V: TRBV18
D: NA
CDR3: CASSRPDSPLHF
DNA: TGTGCCAGCTCGCGTCCCGATTCACCCCTCCACTTT

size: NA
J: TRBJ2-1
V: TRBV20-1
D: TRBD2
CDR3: CSARDGVAGGVREQFF
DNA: TGCAGTGCTAGAGATGGGGTAGCGGGAGGGGTTAGGGAGCAGTTCTTC

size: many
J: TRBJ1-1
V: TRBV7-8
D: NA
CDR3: CASSLVLSAGLGDTEAFF
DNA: TGTGCCAGCAGCTTAGTTTTATCGGCAGGGCTGGGGGACACTGAAGCTTTCTTT

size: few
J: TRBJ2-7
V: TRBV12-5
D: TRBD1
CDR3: CASGEGTGENEQYF
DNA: TGTGCTAGTGGTGAAGGGACAGGGGAGAACGAGCAGTACTTC

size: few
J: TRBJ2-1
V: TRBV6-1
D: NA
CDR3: CASSGGGTAYNEQFF
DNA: TGTGCCAGCAGTGGAGGAGGGACAGCCTACAATGAGCAGTTCTTC

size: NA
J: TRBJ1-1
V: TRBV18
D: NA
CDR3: CASSPPNGRDTEAFF
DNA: TGTGCCAGCTCACCACCGAACGGAAGGGACACTGAAGCTTTCTTT

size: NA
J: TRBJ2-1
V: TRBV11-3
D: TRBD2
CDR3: CASSLGSGSFYNEQFF
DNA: TGTGCCAGCAGCTTGGGAAGCGGGAGTTTCTACAATGAGCAGTTCTTC

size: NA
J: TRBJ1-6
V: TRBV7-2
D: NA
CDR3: CASSRSGTPLHF
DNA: TGTGCCAGCAGCCGGTCCGGGACACCTCTCCACTTT

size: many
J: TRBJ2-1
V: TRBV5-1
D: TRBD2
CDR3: CASSYSSGAYNEQFF
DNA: TGCGCCAGCAGCTACTCTAGCGGAGCCTACAATGAGCAGTTCTTC

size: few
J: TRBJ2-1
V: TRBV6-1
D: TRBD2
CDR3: CASRRVPLAMGEQFF
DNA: TGTGCCAGCAGACGAGTCCCACTAGCGATGGGTGAGCAGTTCTTC

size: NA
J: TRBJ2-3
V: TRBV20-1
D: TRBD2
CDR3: CSAGTILGRGEGTQYF
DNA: TGCAGTGCTGGCACCATCCTGGGGCGGGGGGAAGGAACGCAGTATTTT

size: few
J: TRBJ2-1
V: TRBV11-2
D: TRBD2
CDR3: CASSLVGGRDYNEQFF
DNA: TGTGCCAGCAGCTTAGTAGGCGGGAGGGATTACAATGAGCAGTTCTTC

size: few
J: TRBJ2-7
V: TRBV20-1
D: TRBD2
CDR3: CSGTGTSGRANYEQYF
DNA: TGCAGTGGGACAGGGACTAGCGGGAGGGCCAATTACGAGCAGTACTTC

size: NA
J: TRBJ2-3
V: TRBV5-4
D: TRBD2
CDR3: CASSSPLAGVTDTQYF
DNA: TGTGCCAGCAGTTCGCCACTAGCGGGAGTCACAGATACGCAGTATTTT

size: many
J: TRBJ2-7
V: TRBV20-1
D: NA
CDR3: CSAPRVEGAYEQYF
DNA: TGCAGTGCCCCGCGGGTTGAGGGCGCCTACGAGCAGTACTTC

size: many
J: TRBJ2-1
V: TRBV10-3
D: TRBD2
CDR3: CASDPGLAGGNEQFF
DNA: TGTGCCAGCGATCCGGGACTAGCGGGAGGGAATGAGCAGTTCTTC